This T cell receptor (beta chain) emerged from a study of T cell changes during pregnancy in multiple sclerosis. TCRdb keeps only in-frame clones here, not all; method: immunoSEQ multiplex PCR. The sample holds around 97,000 clones, roughly nine tenths seen once. Germline CDR1 MNHEY, CDR2 SVGAGI. The CDR3 sequence is 14 residues long. The ends lost 5 bases at V and 7 bases at J; junction bases unmatched: 10. The sequencing used peripheral blood, collected in the second trimester of pregnancy. The V gene is TRBV6-5, the J gene TRBJ2-7; 8 bases line up with TRBD1. The receptor comes from a female donor in good health, enrolled as a control in a pregnancy study. The CDR3 here is CASSRDRQLREQYF. CDR3 nucleotide sequence: TGTGCCAGCAGTCGGGACAGGCAACTACGGGAGCAGTACTTC.